This passage covers 7 T cell receptor beta chains from one sample sequenced in a study of cytomegalovirus exposure and HLA in healthy donors. The PCR employed 60 Vbeta primers together with 13 Jbeta primers. Measured with immunoSEQ multiplex PCR; TCRdb has only the in-frame clones, and not every one. The table records roughly 100,000 clones, around 15% of them present only once. The sequenced sample consisted of PBMCs. Every receptor here comes from a female donor in good health and CMV-seronegative.

With regard to this clone: This specimen includes other DNA sequences encoding the same CDR3. The chain uses TRBV18 and TRBJ2-3, with 11 nucleotides matching TRBD2. V dropped 3 bases and J dropped 0; count of bases not matched to a gene: 2. Per the germline V gene, CDR1 is KGHSH and CDR2 is LQKENI. The CDR3 spans 16 residues. DNA of the CDR3: TGTGCCAGCTCACCCCGACTAGCGGGAAGCACAGATACGCAGTATTTT. It translates to CASSPRLAGSTDTQYF.

This clone was recorded a few times. CDR3 protein: CASSELYEQYF. The CDR3 nucleotides read TGTGCCAGCAGTGAACTCTACGAGCAGTACTTC. The rearrangement links TRBV6-1 to TRBJ2-7; no firm D call. The CDR3 is made up of 11 amino acids. V dropped 2 bases and J dropped 3 bases, with 2 bases sitting between them. Looked up from germline, CDR1 is MNHNS and CDR2 is SASEGT.

The V call is TRBV6-4, the J call TRBJ2-2; 10 bases agree with TRBD1. Germline assignment: CDR1 MRHNA and CDR2 SNTAGT. V was pared by 2 bases and J by 8 bases, with 8 bases of the junction left unmatched. CDR3 length: 16 residues. The CDR3 region is CASSDVDRGHVGELFF. CDR3 sequence (DNA): TGTGCCAGCAGTGACGTTGACAGGGGGCATGTAGGGGAGCTGTTTTTT.

This clone has more than one count but fewer than ten. The chain couples TRBV4-3 to TRBJ2-7; no clear D gene. CDR1 and CDR2 (germline): LGHNA, YSLEER. V was pared by 0 bases and J by 0 bases, with 9 bases between. This CDR3 has 15 amino acids. The chain's CDR3 is CASSQELASSYEQYF. CDR3 sequence (DNA): TGCGCCAGCAGCCAAGAGCTCGCCAGCTCCTACGAGCAGTACTTC.

The chain combines TRBV4-3 with TRBJ2-7, with 7 bases fitting TRBD1. V shed 2 bases, J shed 5 bases, and the junction held 3 bases outside the gene matches. Germline V gives CDR1 LGHNA, CDR2 YSLEER. This CDR3 spans 13 amino acids. This CDR3 reads CASSQMDRHEQYF. CDR3 nucleotides: TGCGCCAGCAGCCAAATGGACAGGCACGAGCAGTACTTC.

CDR3 DNA sequence: TGTGCCAGCAGCTTAACGGGTATCAATGAGCAGTTCTTC. Translated, it gives CASSLTGINEQFF. The chain recombines TRBV7-9 with TRBJ2-1; D remains unclear. Trimming left V 2 bases short and J 6 bases short, with 8 bases between. CDR3 size: 13 residues. Germline values: CDR1 SEHNR, CDR2 FQNEAQ (reference sequence).

A few counts support this clone. This chain uses TRBV27 with TRBJ2-7, with D maybe TRBD1 (7 bases). From germline, CDR1 is MNHEY and CDR2 SMNVEV (reference sequence). V shed 6 bases and J shed 3 bases, with 18 bases lying between them. CDR3 size: 15 residues. CDR3 residues: CASSLENRGGYEQYF. The CDR3 region has the DNA TGTGCCAGCAGCCTAGAAAACAGGGGAGGCTACGAGCAGTACTTC.